Sequencing of this TCR beta chain was carried out in a study of neurological immune-mediated disorders (dated by TCRdb to between 2018 and 2021). The study in broad terms: Peripheral blood TCR-beta repertoires from HTLV-I-associated myelopathy (HAM/TSP) patients, multiple sclerosis patients and healthy controls were compared by UMI-based sequencing. Longitudinal samples, technical triplicates and paired sorted CD4+ and CD8+ T-cell subsets, alongside PBMC samples, were included among the approximately 100 TCR-beta libraries. Longitudinal HAM/TSP donors and healthy donors each had 3 time-points at intervals of 3-40 months. Of the approximately 68 subjects in the cohort, around 15 were HAM/TSP patients, roughly 34 were multiple sclerosis patients, and roughly 20 were healthy controls.

From a lookup of the germline V gene (reference sequence), CDR1 and CDR2 are MNHEY and SMNVEV. Trimming at the junction amounts to 5 bases on V and 6 bases on J, and the germline ends lie 21 bases apart. Including the terminal cysteine and phenylalanine, the CDR3 comprises 16 residues. The sequence is cut down to CDR3 DNA, 48 bases in frame from base 1. Taken with the paper, the label for time point translates to: longitudinal time-point 1 (baseline). The healthy controls were volunteers from a blood bank in Maryland, USA. Libraries from unsorted PBMCs were made from 2 million PBMCs kept in RNAlater at -80 degrees C until RNA extraction. Peripheral blood was subjected to Ficoll-Hypaque density gradient centrifugation to isolate PBMCs, which were then cryopreserved in liquid nitrogen. To synthesize cDNA, template-switch 5'RACE was performed with a primer carrying a 10-nucleotide random unique molecular identifier so that each TCR transcript was tagged. Every sequencing run yielded over 180 million TCR-beta sequences covering 15-18 subjects. Total RNA was extracted with the RNeasy kit. Using the KAPA Real-time Library Amplification kit, TCR-beta VDJ regions were amplified with primers for the TCR constant region and the 5'RACE anchor. Sample indexes and Illumina adaptors were added in a first PCR, after which library yield was increased in a second PCR. After Ampure bead purification, the roughly 650 bp TCR product was size-selected on a 2% E-gel SizeSelection system. Before pooling, library quality was assessed on a Bioanalyzer, concentration was determined with Qubit, and library quantification was performed with the Kapa Library Quantification kit. An Illumina HiSeq 2500 sequenced the libraries paired-end 2 x 150 bp. To increase sequence diversity, about 25-31% phiX was spiked into each library pool. In the authors' own workflow: The UMI-based MiGEC pipeline processed quality-filtered reads and removed over 75% of raw TCR sequences during error correction. VDJ genes were aligned to IMGT germline references, and clonotypes were defined by unique CDR3 amino acid sequence plus V-J genes. Clonal expansion, Shannon diversity and CDR3 relatedness (CalcPairwiseDistances, ClusterSamples) were evaluated with VDJtools, and phylogenetic trees were built with CLCbio workbench. Expanded clones were defined as having at least 8 unique UMIs, based on coefficient-of-variation modelling across technical triplicates. TCRdb handled the public reads itself, with Q25 trimming in fastp and clone calling in MiXCR, and kept productive beta chains. Identical CDR3 protein sequences are pooled into one entry, listed with their most common genes and DNA. TCRdb, not the original authors, processed these V and J calls. For this sample there are some 71,000 distinct CDR3 sequences; more than 8.5% appear just once. The ten most abundant clones make up around a tenth of the sample.

This clonotype appeared many times. Its antigen is not yet known. Per-base quality was not reported, and no clone a single base away is much larger than it. The research as a whole found: Across subjects, expanded clones never shared an identical CDR3 amino acid sequence, which suggests that the TCR-beta repertoires in every group were private. The highest TCR clonal expansion was observed in HAM/TSP patients, whereas the lowest was observed in MS patients, even when compared with healthy controls.

Sequenced: PBMCs. This TCR derives from a man aged 25-45 years in good health. The chain is made from TRBV27 and TRBJ2-3; D gene: possibly TRBD2, on 6 matching bases. The CDR3 amino acid sequence is: CASSPPGVARIDTQYF. Read as DNA, the sequence is TGTGCCAGCAGTCCCCCGGGAGTAGCGCGCATCGATACGCAGTATTTT.